Below, 29 T cell receptor beta chains from the same sample are listed, as sequenced in a study of CD8+ T cells in alopecia areata. Sequencing relied on a cDNA template that was reverse transcribed from extracted RNA. Assay used: immunoSEQ multiplex PCR; TCRdb lists only in-frame clones, some missing. The sample has roughly 200,000 clones; more than 30% are singletons. The treatment was: oral pan-JAK inhibitor, 5-10 mg twice daily. Sequenced here: CD4+ T cells sorted from blood, sampled at roughly week 30, from a patient treated with tofacitinib. The receptor set was obtained from a human donor with alopecia areata.

This clone was seen a handful of times. The rearrangement uses TRBV5-4 and TRBJ1-2, with TRBD1 identical over 11 bases. There are 15 residues in the CDR3. V was clipped by 4 bases and J by 3 bases; unmatched bases: 5. Germline CDR1 reads SGHNT; CDR2 reads YYREEE (reference sequence). CDR3 in amino acids: CASSTGTGGYYGYTF. In DNA, the CDR3 is TGTGCCAGCAGCACCGGGACAGGGGGATACTATGGCTACACCTTC. The full variable domain, its missing parts supplied by reference TRBV5-4 and TRBJ1-2, is ETGVTQSPTHLIKTRGQQVTLRCSSQSGHNTVSWYQQALGQGPQFIFQYYREEENGRGNFPPRFSGLQFPNYSSELNVNALELDDSALYLCASSTGTGGYYGYTFGSGTRLTVV.

The J gene is TRBJ1-2, the V gene TRBV7-9; D not certain. The CDR3 length is 14 residues. Trimming removed 1 base at V and 2 bases at J, with 8 bases between. Germline loops: CDR1 SEHNR, CDR2 FQNEAQ (reference sequence). The CDR3 protein is CASSLGGVNYGYTF. The DNA for the CDR3 is TGTGCCAGCAGCTTAGGTGGGGTAAACTATGGCTACACCTTC.

The genes are TRBV29-1 and TRBJ2-7; 9 bases fit TRBD2. Germline V lookup: CDR1 SQVTM, CDR2 ANQGSEA. The trim removed 4 bases at V and 3 bases at J, leaving 7 bases unmatched. The length of the CDR3 is 14 residues. Written as DNA, the CDR3 is TGCAGCGTTGGAAGGCTAGCGGGGAACTACGAGCAGTACTTC. Residues: CSVGRLAGNYEQYF.

This clone was seen repeatedly, ten times or more. The chain uses TRBV28 and TRBJ2-7, with D perhaps TRBD1 (6 bases). Trimming shortened V by 10 bases and J by 0 bases, and 16 bases separated the two germline ends. Germline V gene lookup returns CDR1 MDHEN and CDR2 SYDVKM. This CDR3 region has 14 residues. The CDR3: CATVAGEISYEQYF. In nucleotides, the CDR3 is TGTGCCACGGTGGCAGGGGAGATCTCCTACGAGCAGTACTTC. Drawing the rest from reference TRBV28 and TRBJ2-7, the complete variable domain is DVKVTQSSRYLVKRTGEKVFLECVQDMDHENMFWYRQDPGLGLRLIYFSYDVKMKEKGDIPEGYSVSREKKERFSLILESASTNQTSMYLCATVAGEISYEQYFGPGTRLTVT.

This clone showed up just once. This chain uses TRBV5-1 with TRBJ2-1, with 7 positions matching TRBD1. This CDR3 region has 14 residues. V lost 2 bases to trimming and J lost 6 bases; unmatched junction nucleotides: 5. The germline V gene encodes CDR1 SGHRS and CDR2 YFSETQ. The CDR3 protein is CASSFGTEGNEQFF. The CDR3 DNA reads as TGCGCCAGCAGCTTCGGGACAGAGGGCAATGAGCAGTTCTTC. Filled out from reference TRBV5-1 and TRBJ2-1, the complete variable domain reads KAGVTQTPRYLIKTRGQQVTLSCSPISGHRSVSWYQQTPGQGLQFLFEYFSETQRNKGNFPGRFSGRQFSNSRSEMNVSTLELGDSALYLCASSFGTEGNEQFFGPGTRLTVL.

This clone has only a few counts. The chain carries TRBV5-8 and TRBJ2-2; 8 bases map to TRBD1. Trimming at V came to 3 bases and at J to 7 bases, leaving 5 bases not matched to a gene. The CDR3 loop spans 14 amino acids. Germline V lookup: CDR1 SGHTS, CDR2 YDEGEE. The CDR3 DNA is TGTGCCAGCAGCTCGAGACAGGGGATCGGGGAGCTGTTTTTT. As protein: CASSSRQGIGELFF.

The chain joins TRBV9 to TRBJ1-2; 7 bases align to TRBD1. V lost 1 base, J lost 8 bases, and 8 bases stayed unmatched. Per germline, CDR1 SGDLS and CDR2 YYNGEE. The CDR3 runs 14 residues. The CDR3 sequence: CASSVTGASEGYTF. CDR3 nucleotide sequence: TGTGCCAGCAGCGTAACAGGGGCGAGCGAAGGCTACACCTTC.

This chain uses TRBV5-1 with TRBJ1-4; D not resolved. CDR3 length equals 14 residues. Between the trimmed V and J ends, which lost 4 bases and 0 bases, there was a span of 7 bases. Germline values: CDR1 SGHRS, CDR2 YFSETQ. CDR3 DNA: TGCGCCAGCAGCGCGACGGCAACTAATGAAAAACTGTTTTTT. Protein: CASSATATNEKLFF.

The chain's CDR3 is CTFPGGYTF. The CDR3 DNA sequence: TGCACCTTCCCGGGCGGCTACACCTTC. The genes are TRBV20-1 and TRBJ1-2; D ambiguous. The CDR3 loop spans 9 amino acids. CDR1 and CDR2 (germline): DFQATT, SNEGSKA (reference sequence).

This clone occurred a few times. The V call is TRBV14, the J call TRBJ2-2; 11 bases match TRBD2. The CDR3 extends over 16 amino acids. J gave up 7 bases and V 3 bases, and 7 bases lay outside the gene matches. From germline, CDR1 is SGHDN and CDR2 FVKESK. DNA of the CDR3: TGTGCCAGCAGCCACGGACTAGCGGGTTTATTCGGGGAGCTGTTTTTT. Its protein product is CASSHGLAGLFGELFF. Full variable domain (rest looked up from reference TRBV14 and TRBJ2-2): EAGVTQFPSHSVIEKGQTVTLRCDPISGHDNLYWYRRVMGKEIKFLLHFVKESKQDESGMPNNRFLAERTGGTYSTLKVQPAELEDSGVYFCASSHGLAGLFGELFFGEGSRLTVL.

This clone was seen a handful of times. CDR3 sequence: CAWSGQPNTEAFF. Written as DNA, the CDR3 is TGTGCCTGGAGTGGACAGCCGAACACTGAAGCTTTCTTT. The chain combines TRBV30 with TRBJ1-1, with D possibly TRBD1 on 5 matching bases. CDR1 GTSNPN and CDR2 SVGIG come from the germline V gene (reference sequence). The CDR3 extends over 13 amino acids. Trimming took 1 base from V and 1 from J, leaving 7 bases between them.

The V and J genes are TRBV7-9 and TRBJ2-1, with unresolved D. This CDR3 spans 15 amino acids. Trimming removed 2 bases from V and 2 bases from J, with 10 bases in between. The V gene's germline CDR1 is SEHNR and CDR2 FQNEAQ (reference sequence). CDR3 in amino acids: CASSLYGFTYNEQFF. The CDR3, as DNA: TGTGCCAGCAGCTTATATGGGTTTACCTACAATGAGCAGTTCTTC.

This clone was found a few times. The chain has TRBV7-9 and TRBJ1-1; tentatively, D is TRBD1 (5 bases). V was trimmed by 2 bases and J by 8 bases, leaving 15 bases between them. The CDR3 spans 14 residues. Per germline, CDR1 SEHNR and CDR2 FQNEAQ (reference sequence). The CDR3 protein is CASSLNGFREEAFF. CDR3 nucleotide sequence: TGTGCCAGCAGCTTAAACGGATTCAGGGAGGAAGCTTTCTTT.

The chain employs TRBV2 and TRBJ2-7, with 7 bases identical to TRBD1. The CDR3 consists of 14 residues. Germline V CDR1 and CDR2: SNHLY, FYNNEI. Losses at the gene ends were 3 bases for V and 3 bases for J; bases not matched to a gene: 5. CDR3 nucleotides: TGTGCCAGCAGTGAGGTACAGGGGAGCTACGAGCAGTACTTC. Translating it yields CASSEVQGSYEQYF.

The chain has TRBV5-1 and TRBJ2-1; the D gene is possibly TRBD1 (6 bases). V was shortened by 1 base and J by 3 bases, with 11 bases between the two germline ends. This CDR3 comprises 15 residues. CDR1 is SGHRS, CDR2 YFSETQ, per germline. CDR3 protein: CASSLIQDSYNEQFF. In DNA, the CDR3 is TGCGCCAGCAGCTTGATCCAGGACAGCTACAATGAGCAGTTCTTC.

A remark on this clone: Additional DNA sequences in this sample encode the identical CDR3. The chain recombines TRBV29-1 with TRBJ2-7; D is possibly TRBD1 or TRBD2 (6 bases each). V lost 4 bases, J lost 2 bases, and 12 bases lay in between. The germline CDR1 and CDR2 sequences are SQVTM and ANQGSEA. This CDR3 spans 13 amino acids. The CDR3 protein is CSVARGLTYEQYF. The CDR3 region has the DNA TGCAGCGTTGCCCGGGGGCTCACCTACGAGCAGTACTTC.

This sequence joins TRBV11-2 and TRBJ1-2; TRBD1 aligns across 7 bases. V lost 5 bases to trimming and J lost 4 bases; unmatched junction nucleotides: 10. In germline, CDR1 is SGHAT, CDR2 FQNNGV. This CDR3 comprises 15 residues. This CDR3 is CASSHHRGGGYGYTF. The DNA of the CDR3 is TGTGCCAGCAGCCACCACAGGGGAGGGGGCTATGGCTACACCTTC.

Only a few counts were recorded for this clone. This chain joins TRBV30 and TRBJ2-3; 10 bases match TRBD2. CDR1 and CDR2 from the germline V gene are GTSNPN and SVGIG (reference sequence). V gave up 1 base and J gave up 10 bases; unmatched junction bases: 17. The CDR3 has 17 amino acids. DNA for the CDR3: TGTGCCTGGAGTGCCTTAGGGACTAGCGCCAAACACCAGGCGCAGTATTTT. As protein: CAWSALGTSAKHQAQYF. The full variable domain, completed using reference TRBV30 and TRBJ2-3, is SQTIHQWPATLVQPVGSPLSLECTVEGTSNPNLYWYRQAAGRGLQLLFYSVGIGQISSEVPQNLSASRPQDRQFILSSKKLLLSDSGFYLCAWSALGTSAKHQAQYFGPGTRLTVL.

A few counts support this clone. Other DNA sequences in this sample translate to the same CDR3. This chain uses TRBV29-1 with TRBJ1-1; TRBD1 is a possible D gene (6 bases). Germline CDR1 is SQVTM and CDR2 is ANQGSEA. V dropped 4 bases and J dropped 0 bases, with 6 bases sitting between them. This CDR3 has 12 amino acids. CDR3 DNA sequence: TGCAGCGTTGGGACAGTGAACACTGAAGCTTTCTTT. Its translation: CSVGTVNTEAFF.

The chain links TRBV30 to TRBJ2-3; 8 bases match TRBD1. V shed 7 bases and J 4 bases; nucleotides not matched to a gene: 7. Looked up from germline, CDR1 is GTSNPN and CDR2 is SVGIG (reference sequence). The CDR3 has 13 residues. The CDR3 DNA reads as TGTGCCTCCAGGACAGGGACCGCAGATACGCAGTATTTT. The encoded protein is CASRTGTADTQYF.

Worth noting for this clone: Here the CDR3 omits its conserved ending phenylalanine or tryptophan, so a read error is the likely source. This chain uses TRBV25-1 with TRBJ1-1; D remains unclear. The ends were cut back, 4 bases at V and 6 bases at J, with 6 bases in the middle. This CDR3 is 11 amino acids long. Germline V CDR1 and CDR2: MGHDK, SYGVNS. The CDR3 DNA follows: TGTGCCAGCAGTGGATTATCTGAAGCTTTCCTT. This gives the protein CASSGLSEAFL.

There are a few counts of this clone. At the DNA level, this CDR3 is encoded by other sequences in the same sample as well. The rearrangement joins TRBV5-1 to TRBJ2-4; TRBD2 matches at 7 bases. The CDR3 covers 15 residues. Germline-derived CDR1 and CDR2 are SGHRS and YFSETQ. V trimming: 0 bases; J trimming: 4 bases; junction bases outside the gene matches: 4. The CDR3 nucleotides are TGCGCCAGCAGCTTGGAAGCTAGCGGTAAAAACATTCAGTACTTC. It is translated as CASSLEASGKNIQYF.

This chain joins TRBV19 and TRBJ2-6; D call uncertain. This CDR3 comprises 15 residues. Trimming took off 5 bases at V and 7 bases at J, with 15 bases between the two ends. Germline CDR1 reads LNHDA; CDR2 reads SQIVND (reference sequence). In nucleotides, the CDR3 is TGTGCCAGTAGTCACTTCCCCGAGGCCGCCAACGTCCTGACTTTC. Translating it yields CASSHFPEAANVLTF.

This clone was found a few times. The chain combines TRBV9 with TRBJ2-5; perhaps TRBD1 as D (5 bases). This CDR3 has 14 amino acids. Germline V gene lookup returns CDR1 SGDLS and CDR2 YYNGEE. Trimming pared 3 bases from V and 3 bases from J, leaving 12 bases between. CDR3 nucleotide sequence: TGTGCCAGCAGCGGAATAGGGGCGGAAGAGACCCAGTACTTC. It yields the protein CASSGIGAEETQYF.

In its sample, this clone was seen a few times. V is TRBV14 and J is TRBJ2-1; D is unclear. The germline CDR1 and CDR2 sequences are SGHDN and FVKESK. The CDR3 has 14 amino acids. Trimming shortened V by 4 bases and J by 8 bases, and 15 bases separated the two germline ends. The CDR3 is CASSLNFGSHEQFF. CDR3 in DNA: TGTGCCAGCAGCCTCAACTTTGGGTCCCATGAGCAGTTCTTC. Together with reference TRBV14 and TRBJ2-1, the CDR3 gives the full variable domain: EAGVTQFPSHSVIEKGQTVTLRCDPISGHDNLYWYRRVMGKEIKFLLHFVKESKQDESGMPNNRFLAERTGGTYSTLKVQPAELEDSGVYFCASSLNFGSHEQFFGPGTRLTVL.

This clone was found a few times. The chain combines TRBV29-1 with TRBJ2-5; a possible D gene is TRBD1 (5 bases). Looked up from germline, CDR1 is SQVTM and CDR2 is ANQGSEA. The CDR3 extends over 14 amino acids. With 4 bases removed from V and 3 bases from J, the gap between germline ends came to 15 bases. CDR3 protein: CSVGQGSHKETQYF. The DNA of the CDR3 is TGCAGCGTTGGGCAGGGAAGCCATAAAGAGACCCAGTACTTC.

This clone was seen a few times. This chain connects TRBV19 to TRBJ2-1; TRBD1 matches 8 bases. Trimming took 1 base from V and 5 from J; bases not matched to a gene: 4. This CDR3 has 15 amino acids. Germline-derived CDR1 and CDR2 are LNHDA and SQIVND (reference sequence). DNA for the CDR3: TGTGCCAGTAGTATAGGACAGGGGAAGAACAATGAGCAGTTCTTC. Its protein product is CASSIGQGKNNEQFF.

J is TRBJ2-1 and V is TRBV7-2; either TRBD1 or TRBD2 may supply D (5 bases each). Germline-derived CDR1 and CDR2 are SGHTA and FQGNSA. V lost 3 bases to trimming and J lost 13 bases, with 22 bases between them. This CDR3 spans 15 amino acids. The CDR3 region has the DNA TGTGCCAGCAGCTTGTATACGCTCCGGGACGCTAAACAGTTCTTC. Protein sequence: CASSLYTLRDAKQFF.

This clone was counted between two and nine times. The rearrangement joins TRBV18 to TRBJ2-5, with D possibly matching TRBD1 (6 bases). Per germline, CDR1 KGHSH and CDR2 LQKENI. Trimming stripped 0 bases from V and 1 base from J, with 6 bases between. The CDR3 is 14 residues long. CDR3 sequence reads: CASSPPRGQETQYF. The CDR3 DNA reads TGTGCCAGCTCACCACCCAGGGGCCAAGAGACCCAGTACTTC.